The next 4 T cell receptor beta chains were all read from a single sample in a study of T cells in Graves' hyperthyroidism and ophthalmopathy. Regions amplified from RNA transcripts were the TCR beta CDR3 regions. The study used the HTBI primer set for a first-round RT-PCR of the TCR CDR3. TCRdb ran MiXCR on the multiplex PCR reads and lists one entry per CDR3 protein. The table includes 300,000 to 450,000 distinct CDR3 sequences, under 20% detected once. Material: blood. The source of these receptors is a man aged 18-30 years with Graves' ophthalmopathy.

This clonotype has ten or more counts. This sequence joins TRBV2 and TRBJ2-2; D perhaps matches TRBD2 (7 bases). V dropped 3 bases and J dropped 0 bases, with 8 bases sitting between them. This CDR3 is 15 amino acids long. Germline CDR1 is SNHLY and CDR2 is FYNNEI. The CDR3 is CASSEGGPNTGELFF. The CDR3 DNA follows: TGTGCCAGCAGTGAGGGGGGGCCGAACACCGGGGAGCTGTTTTTT.

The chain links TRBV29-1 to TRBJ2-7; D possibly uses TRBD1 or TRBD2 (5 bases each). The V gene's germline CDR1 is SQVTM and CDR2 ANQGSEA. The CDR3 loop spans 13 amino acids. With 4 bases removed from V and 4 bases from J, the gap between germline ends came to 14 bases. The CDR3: CSVGYGTKYEQYF. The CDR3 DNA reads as TGCAGCGTTGGGTACGGGACGAAGTACGAGCAGTACTTC.

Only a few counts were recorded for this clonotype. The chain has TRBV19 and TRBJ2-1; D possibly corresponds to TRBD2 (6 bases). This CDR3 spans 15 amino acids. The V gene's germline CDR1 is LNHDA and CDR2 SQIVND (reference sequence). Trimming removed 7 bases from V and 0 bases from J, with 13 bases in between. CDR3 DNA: TGTGCCAGTACCCCTAGCGTCAGCTCCTACAATGAGCAGTTCTTC. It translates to CASTPSVSSYNEQFF.

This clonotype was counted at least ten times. The CDR3 nucleotides are TGTGCCAGCAGGCCAATAGGGTTCAATGAGCAGTTCTTC. Its translation is CASRPIGFNEQFF. J is TRBJ2-1 and V is TRBV3-1; D uncertain. In germline, CDR1 is LGHDT, CDR2 YNNKEL (reference sequence). V was shortened by 6 bases and J by 6 bases, with 12 bases between the two germline ends. This CDR3 has 13 amino acids.